The 28 T cell receptor beta chains below were found in one sample sequenced in a study of cytotoxic CD8 clonotypes in ibrutinib-treated CLL. Only in-frame clones appear in the TCRdb table, and some are missing; sequencing was by immunoSEQ multiplex PCR. The repertoire holds about 49,000 clones, with 45% to 55% as singletons. Sequences were derived from PBMCs, sampled after 12 months of ibrutinib treatment. The receptors were sampled from a human donor with chronic lymphocytic leukemia.

Comments on this clone: The junction departs from germline at one end; a sequencing error may be responsible. The chain has TRBV29-1 and TRBJ2-1; D remains ambiguous. CDR3 size: 10 residues. Germline V gives CDR1 SQVTM, CDR2 ANQGSEA. The CDR3 region has the DNA TGCAGCGTTGAAGGCTCAGGACGGCTCTTC. This encodes CSVEGSGRLF.

V is TRBV5-1 and J is TRBJ1-3; D gene ambiguous. V lost 0 bases, J lost 4 bases, and 11 bases lay in between. Germline-derived CDR1 and CDR2 are SGHRS and YFSETQ. The CDR3 totals 15 residues. The CDR3 region has the DNA TGCGCCAGCAGCTTGGCCGTAGGGTCCGGAAACACCATATATTTT. Encoded protein: CASSLAVGSGNTIYF.

The J gene is TRBJ1-2, the V gene TRBV6-1; D is perhaps TRBD1 (5 bases). The CDR3 has 13 residues. Germline CDR1 reads MNHNS; CDR2 reads SASEGT. Trimming pared 0 bases from V and 3 bases from J, leaving 5 bases between. CDR3 sequence: CASSEAGDYGYTF. The CDR3 DNA is TGTGCCAGCAGTGAAGCAGGGGACTATGGCTACACCTTC.

This clone occurred once. The chain joins TRBV5-1 to TRBJ1-1, with D possibly matching TRBD1 (6 bases). CDR3 length: 14 residues. Trimming took 4 bases from V and 4 from J, leaving 14 bases between them. Germline V lookup: CDR1 SGHRS, CDR2 YFSETQ. CDR3 bases: TGCGCCAGCAGCGTGTCACAGGGTAGCACTGAAGCTTTCTTT. Translated, it gives CASSVSQGSTEAFF.

The chain combines TRBV30 with TRBJ2-2; 9 nucleotides align to TRBD1. CDR3 length: 17 residues. V gave up 3 bases and J gave up 0 bases; unmatched junction bases: 8. Germline-derived CDR1 and CDR2 are GTSNPN and SVGIG (reference sequence). As DNA, the CDR3 is TGTGCCTGGAGGCGGACAGGGGTAAGATCGAACACCGGGGAGCTGTTTTTT. This codes for CAWRRTGVRSNTGELFF.

The chain is built from TRBV29-1 and TRBJ2-2; 7 nucleotides match TRBD2. The CDR3 totals 13 residues. Germline loops: CDR1 SQVTM, CDR2 ANQGSEA. V shed 6 bases and J 4 bases; nucleotides not matched to a gene: 5. The CDR3 spells CSVWEGGTGELFF. The CDR3 coding sequence is TGCAGCGTCTGGGAGGGCGGCACCGGGGAGCTGTTTTTT.

This clone was seen only once. This chain uses TRBV18 with TRBJ2-7, with unresolved D. Trimming pared 5 bases from V and 6 bases from J, leaving 17 bases between. CDR1 KGHSH and CDR2 LQKENI come from the germline V gene. The CDR3 loop spans 14 amino acids. The CDR3 is CASSSEPRHPEQYF. The DNA for the CDR3 is TGTGCCAGCTCATCTGAGCCAAGACATCCCGAGCAGTACTTC.

This clone was detected a few times. The chain uses TRBV11-2 and TRBJ2-5; D gene unclear. Deletions cut 0 bases from V and 0 bases from J, with 2 bases between. Germline lookup yields CDR1 SGHAT and CDR2 FQNNGV. The CDR3 loop spans 13 amino acids. The CDR3 region has the DNA TGTGCCAGCAGCTTAGAACACCAAGAGACCCAGTACTTC. As protein: CASSLEHQETQYF.

This chain uses TRBV7-3 with TRBJ2-1; possible D gene TRBD2, 6 bases. The germline V and J ends were trimmed by 5 bases and 12 bases, with 14 bases remaining between them. The CDR3 covers 12 residues. The germline CDR1 and CDR2 sequences are SGHTA and FQGTGA. DNA of the CDR3: TGTGCCAGCAGCGCGGCGGGACTGGCGCAGTTCTTC. Amino acids: CASSAAGLAQFF.

J is TRBJ1-1 and V is TRBV29-1; 8 bases line up with TRBD1. V lost 5 bases and J lost 5; bases outside the gene matches: 7. The CDR3 runs 13 residues. Germline CDR1 SQVTM, CDR2 ANQGSEA. The CDR3, as DNA: TGCAGCGTTCCCTCAGGGGGCTGGACTGAAGCTTTCTTT. It specifies CSVPSGGWTEAFF.

The chain has TRBV6-1 and TRBJ1-1; TRBD1 might be the D (5 bases). V lost 7 bases and J lost 2, with 11 bases in between. The CDR3 contains 13 residues. The germline gives CDR1 MNHNS, CDR2 SASEGT. The CDR3 spells CASNFQGNTEAFF. CDR3 DNA sequence: TGTGCCAGCAATTTTCAGGGTAACACTGAAGCTTTCTTT.

V is TRBV5-1 and J is TRBJ2-3; TRBD2 aligns across 7 bases. Germline V gene sequence: CDR1 SGHRS, CDR2 YFSETQ. V was clipped by 0 bases and J by 2 bases; unmatched bases: 9. The CDR3 is made up of 17 amino acids. The CDR3 region is CASSLVVGGPITDTQYF. The CDR3 nucleotides read TGCGCCAGCAGCTTGGTAGTGGGAGGGCCGATCACAGATACGCAGTATTTT.

This chain uses TRBV28 with TRBJ2-5; 14 nucleotides match TRBD2. J was trimmed by 5 bases and V by 9 bases; bases with no gene match: 17. The length of the CDR3 is 18 residues. Germline V gene sequence: CDR1 MDHEN, CDR2 SYDVKM. Here the CDR3 reads CASTPSGTSGSYGETQYF. CDR3 nucleotides: TGTGCCAGTACCCCTTCCGGGACTAGCGGGAGTTACGGCGAGACCCAGTACTTC.

In regard to this clone: Compared with germline, one end of the junction differs, possibly owing to a read error. The CDR3 nucleotides are TGTGCCATCAATCCCGGACAGGGCCTGACCGTCTTC. Translation gives CAINPGQGLTVF. J is TRBJ1-2 and V is TRBV10-3; TRBD1 matches at 8 bases. The CDR3 is 12 amino acids. Per the germline V gene, CDR1 is ENHRY and CDR2 is SYGVKD.

This clone turned up a few times. The CDR3: CAISETGLAGGDRYF. The CDR3 coding sequence is TGTGCCATCAGTGAGACGGGACTAGCGGGGGGGGATAGGTACTTC. The V and J genes are TRBV10-3 and TRBJ2-5; 16 positions agree with TRBD2. Germline values: CDR1 ENHRY, CDR2 SYGVKD. Germline trimming cut 2 bases from V and 13 bases from J; bases unmatched to any gene: 7. CDR3 size: 15 residues.

The table lists this clone with many counts. The CDR3 sequence: CASIPREGNYGYTF. CDR3 DNA sequence: TGTGCCAGTATCCCCAGGGAGGGGAACTATGGCTACACCTTC. The gene calls are TRBV19 and TRBJ1-2; D perhaps matches TRBD1 (5 bases). Germline V gives CDR1 LNHDA, CDR2 SQIVND (reference sequence). The V end was cut by 7 bases, the J end by 2 bases, with 14 bases between. The length of the CDR3 is 14 residues.

The chain has TRBV5-1 and TRBJ1-1, with 8 bases fitting TRBD1. There are 14 residues in the CDR3. Per germline, CDR1 SGHRS and CDR2 YFSETQ. V lost 3 bases, J lost 3 bases, and 4 bases stayed unmatched. The CDR3 loop is CASSSGQGYTEAFF. CDR3 nucleotides: TGCGCCAGCAGCTCCGGACAGGGCTACACTGAAGCTTTCTTT.

A few counts support this clone. This chain links TRBV28 with TRBJ2-1, with 12 bases lining up with TRBD2. The trim removed 5 bases at V and 4 bases at J, leaving 0 bases unmatched. From germline, CDR1 is MDHEN and CDR2 SYDVKM. The CDR3 length is 14 residues. In DNA form, the CDR3 reads TGTGCCAGCAGTCTAGCGGGAGGGTACAATGAGCAGTTCTTC. Its protein product is CASSLAGGYNEQFF. Supplemented by reference TRBV28 and TRBJ2-1, the full variable domain reads DVKVTQSSRYLVKRTGEKVFLECVQDMDHENMFWYRQDPGLGLRLIYFSYDVKMKEKGDIPEGYSVSREKKERFSLILESASTNQTSMYLCASSLAGGYNEQFFGPGTRLTVL.

V and J are TRBV19 and TRBJ1-5, with D possibly matching TRBD1 (5 bases). CDR1 and CDR2 from the germline V gene are LNHDA and SQIVND (reference sequence). Trimming took 2 bases from V and 7 from J, leaving 9 bases between them. The CDR3 is made up of 13 amino acids. The CDR3 sequence is CASSIKGRQPQHF. For the CDR3, the DNA is TGTGCCAGTAGTATAAAGGGACGGCAGCCCCAGCATTTT.

This clone was counted only a few times. The chain combines TRBV20-1 with TRBJ1-2; D is undetermined. CDR3 length: 8 amino acids. Per the germline V gene, CDR1 is DFQATT and CDR2 is SNEGSKA (reference sequence). CDR3 in DNA: TGCAAACCCTCGGGCTACACCTTC. Its protein is CKPSGYTF.

The rearrangement uses TRBV4-2 and TRBJ2-1, with D uncertain. V gave up 0 bases and J gave up 10 bases, with 16 bases separating them. The CDR3 is 15 amino acids. From germline, CDR1 is LGHNA and CDR2 YNFKEQ. CDR3 in amino acids: CASSQDSSRSREQFF. Here the CDR3 DNA reads TGTGCCAGCAGCCAAGATAGTTCGAGGAGTAGAGAGCAGTTCTTC.

This chain joins TRBV5-6 and TRBJ1-1, with 7 bases identical to TRBD1. This CDR3 spans 11 amino acids. Germline CDR1 SGHDT, CDR2 YYEEEE. The junction had 2 bases not matched to a gene; V was cut back by 4 bases and J by 8 bases. As DNA, the CDR3 is TGTGCCAGCAGCCTACAGGGGGAAGCTTTCTTT. Residues: CASSLQGEAFF.

The CDR3 region is CASSQGRTGQGDTQYF. For the CDR3, the DNA is TGCGCCAGCAGCCAAGGTCGGACAGGGCAGGGAGATACGCAGTATTTT. The V gene is TRBV4-1, the J gene TRBJ2-3, with 8 positions matching TRBD1. The CDR3 runs to 16 residues. In germline, CDR1 is MGHRA, CDR2 YSYEKL. J lost 5 bases, V lost 1 base, and 8 bases had no gene match.

CDR3 protein: CASSLGGTGDAEQFF. The DNA for the CDR3 is TGTGCCAGCAGCCTGGGGGGGACAGGGGATGCTGAGCAGTTCTTC. This chain joins TRBV5-8 and TRBJ2-1; TRBD1 matches at 10 bases. Unmatched junction bases numbered 10, after V lost 4 bases and J lost 9 bases. The germline V gene has CDR1 SGHTS and CDR2 YDEGEE. The CDR3 has 15 residues. Filled out from reference TRBV5-8 and TRBJ2-1, the complete variable domain reads EAGVTQSPTHLIKTRGQQATLRCSPISGHTSVYWYQQALGLGLQFLLWYDEGEERNRGNFPPRFSGRQFPNYSSELNVNALELEDSALYLCASSLGGTGDAEQFFGPGTRLTVL.

The chain is built from TRBV7-2 and TRBJ2-2; D is ambiguous. Looked up from germline, CDR1 is SGHTA and CDR2 is FQGNSA. There are 15 residues in the CDR3. Trimming removed 1 base from V and 3 bases from J, with 9 bases in between. CDR3 loop: CASSLGTSYTGELFF. CDR3 nucleotides: TGTGCCAGCAGCTTAGGTACCAGCTACACCGGGGAGCTGTTTTTT.

The V gene is TRBV27, the J gene TRBJ2-5, with a tentative D call TRBD2 (5 bases). The CDR3 totals 13 residues. V gave up 6 bases and J gave up 6 bases, with 14 bases separating them. Germline CDR1 reads MNHEY; CDR2 reads SMNVEV (reference sequence). CDR3 loop: CASRPDSRKTQYF. The CDR3 nucleotides are TGTGCCAGCAGACCGGACTCCCGCAAGACCCAGTACTTC.

This clone was observed a handful of times. The V and J genes are TRBV5-4 and TRBJ2-7; 12 bases line up with TRBD2. From germline, CDR1 is SGHNT and CDR2 YYREEE (reference sequence). V shed 4 bases and J 4 bases; nucleotides not matched to a gene: 12. The CDR3 is 17 amino acids. The CDR3, as DNA: TGTGCCAGCAGCCCGACTAGCGGGGGTTCTTCGAGATACGAGCAGTACTTC. This encodes CASSPTSGGSSRYEQYF.

The chain carries TRBV27 and TRBJ2-1; 7 nucleotides align to TRBD2. J gave up 4 bases and V 2 bases, and 11 bases lay outside the gene matches. CDR3 size: 17 residues. Germline V gives CDR1 MNHEY, CDR2 SMNVEV (reference sequence). CDR3 region: CASSLIRVLGGYNEQFF. CDR3 bases: TGTGCCAGCAGTTTAATTAGGGTTTTGGGGGGGTACAATGAGCAGTTCTTC.